This T cell receptor (beta chain) was retrieved from a study of early T cells in non-severe SARS-CoV-2 infection. TCRdb ran MiXCR on the 5' RACE reads and lists one entry per CDR3 protein. The repertoire holds around 58,000 distinct CDR3 sequences, with around 4.7% as singletons. The sample holds a few counts of this clonotype. The V gene's germline CDR1 is LGHDT and CDR2 YNNKEL (reference sequence). The length of the CDR3 is 17 residues. Trimming cost V 1 base and J 3 bases, with 15 bases left between them. V usage is TRBV3-1 and J usage is TRBJ2-2; D may be TRBD2 (6 bases). This sequence was found in an adult who was a healthcare worker with PCR-confirmed SARS-CoV-2 infection or an uninfected control (not recorded which). The sequencing sample was made of whole blood. This CDR3 is CASSQVFVRRDTGELFF. CDR3 in DNA: TGTGCCAGCAGCCAAGTCTTTGTCAGGAGGGACACCGGGGAGCTGTTTTTT.